The 28 T cell receptor beta chains below were found in one sample sequenced in a study of T cell changes during pregnancy in multiple sclerosis. Assay used: immunoSEQ multiplex PCR; TCRdb lists only in-frame clones, some missing. The repertoire holds about 60,000 clones, with 90% to 95% as singletons. The source was CD8+ T cells from peripheral blood mononuclear cells, collected in the second trimester of pregnancy. The receptors were gathered from a female donor with multiple sclerosis, enrolled in a pregnancy study.

The genes are TRBV25-1 and TRBJ1-2; D is undetermined. This CDR3 comprises 15 residues. Germline CDR1 is MGHDK and CDR2 is SYGVNS. V lost 2 bases, J lost 4 bases, and 14 bases lay in between. In DNA, the CDR3 is TGTGCCAGCAGTGAAGCGAAGAACCCCGTCTATGGCTACACCTTC. This codes for CASSEAKNPVYGYTF.

The chain joins TRBV28 to TRBJ1-1, with D maybe TRBD1 (5 bases). Germline CDR1 reads MDHEN; CDR2 reads SYDVKM. This CDR3 has 15 amino acids. The V gene lost 3 bases and the J gene lost 4 bases, with 15 bases spanning the gap. This chain's CDR3 is CASSFLPRGGTEAFF. The CDR3 coding sequence is TGTGCCAGCAGTTTCCTCCCCCGGGGGGGCACTGAAGCTTTCTTT.

This clone was observed a single time. The V and J genes are TRBV6-1 and TRBJ1-1, with 11 nucleotides matching TRBD1. The length of the CDR3 is 14 residues. V gave up 6 bases and J gave up 5 bases; unmatched junction bases: 5. Germline V CDR1 and CDR2: MNHNS, SASEGT. The CDR3 DNA follows: TGTGCCAGCAGGACGGACAGGGGGCGAACTGAAGCTTTCTTT. Translating gives CASRTDRGRTEAFF.

The V gene is TRBV11-2, the J gene TRBJ2-1, with 8 nucleotides matching TRBD2. V lost 5 bases and J lost 5; bases outside the gene matches: 14. CDR3 length equals 17 residues. CDR1 and CDR2 from the germline V gene are SGHAT and FQNNGV. The CDR3 sequence is CASSPFPSGSIHNEQFF. The CDR3 DNA sequence: TGTGCCAGCAGCCCCTTCCCAAGCGGGAGTATCCACAATGAGCAGTTCTTC.

The J gene is TRBJ2-7, the V gene TRBV2; 9 nucleotides line up with TRBD1. Trimming removed 6 bases from V and 3 bases from J; junction bases left unmatched: 9. The germline CDR1 and CDR2 sequences are SNHLY and FYNNEI. The CDR3 length is 15 residues. The CDR3 loop reads CASSPGTGRNYEQYF. The CDR3 DNA is TGTGCCAGCAGCCCGGGGACAGGGAGAAACTACGAGCAGTACTTC.

The V gene is TRBV19, the J gene TRBJ1-1, with 9 bases identical to TRBD1. The CDR3 loop spans 18 amino acids. The V gene's germline CDR1 is LNHDA and CDR2 SQIVND (reference sequence). V trimming: 5 bases; J trimming: 1 base; junction bases outside the gene matches: 14. The CDR3 sequence: CASSSNTLTGGWNTEAFF. CDR3 in DNA: TGTGCCAGTAGTTCCAATACCTTGACAGGGGGTTGGAACACTGAAGCTTTCTTT.

The V gene is TRBV19, the J gene TRBJ1-1; D gene unclear. The CDR3 length is 12 residues. CDR1 is LNHDA, CDR2 SQIVND, per germline (reference sequence). V lost 5 bases and J 1 base, leaving 5 bases between the germline ends. DNA of the CDR3: TGTGCCAGTAGTCACGGGAACACTGAAGCTTTCTTT. Its protein product is CASSHGNTEAFF.

V is TRBV4-1 and J is TRBJ2-7; 7 nucleotides align to TRBD1. J lost 5 bases, V lost 4 bases, and 11 bases had no gene match. The germline V gene encodes CDR1 MGHRA and CDR2 YSYEKL. This CDR3 comprises 15 residues. DNA of the CDR3: TGCGCCAGCAGCCCTAGACAGGGACCTTTCCACGAGCAGTACTTC. Translating it yields CASSPRQGPFHEQYF.

This sequence joins TRBV18 and TRBJ2-7; 9 nucleotides agree with TRBD1. The ends lost 6 bases at V and 6 bases at J; junction bases unmatched: 12. The V gene's germline CDR1 is KGHSH and CDR2 LQKENI. The CDR3 is made up of 15 amino acids. CDR3 sequence: CASSPSGTGNVEQYF. CDR3 DNA: TGTGCCAGCTCGCCATCTGGGACAGGGAACGTCGAGCAGTACTTC.

This clone occurred a few times. This chain joins TRBV30 and TRBJ2-7; a possible D gene is TRBD2 (6 bases). Germline V lookup: CDR1 GTSNPN, CDR2 SVGIG (reference sequence). The V end was cut by 4 bases, the J end by 4 bases, with 14 bases between. The CDR3 totals 13 residues. The CDR3 nucleotides are TGTGCCTGGACCCGGGACTCACTTTACGAGCAGTACTTC. Translation: CAWTRDSLYEQYF.

The V gene is TRBV11-2, the J gene TRBJ2-5, with a tentative D call TRBD2 (6 bases). V shed 2 bases and J shed 5 bases, with 15 bases lying between them. Germline V CDR1 and CDR2: SGHAT, FQNNGV. This CDR3 has 15 residues. The CDR3 sequence: CASSLPGVREETQYF. CDR3 DNA: TGTGCCAGCAGCTTACCGGGAGTGAGGGAGGAGACCCAGTACTTC.

This clone was observed a single time. The chain has TRBV7-9 and TRBJ1-2, with D possibly TRBD1 on 6 matching bases. The CDR3 extends over 16 amino acids. V was trimmed by 4 bases and J by 4 bases, leaving 19 bases between them. Per the germline V gene, CDR1 is SEHNR and CDR2 is FQNEAQ (reference sequence). Here the CDR3 reads CASSSFTGPNSYGYTF. CDR3 DNA: TGTGCCAGCAGCTCATTTACAGGGCCAAACTCCTATGGCTACACCTTC.

This clone has only a few counts. V gene TRBV9 combines with J gene TRBJ1-2; D is ambiguous. The germline gives CDR1 SGDLS, CDR2 YYNGEE. Trimming took off 0 bases at V and 0 bases at J, with 3 bases between the two ends. The CDR3 loop spans 13 amino acids. The CDR3 DNA reads TGTGCCAGCAGCGTAGGAGCTAACTATGGCTACACCTTC. The encoded protein is CASSVGANYGYTF.

The chain combines TRBV28 with TRBJ2-7; D might be TRBD2 (6 bases). CDR1 and CDR2 (germline): MDHEN, SYDVKM. This CDR3 spans 15 amino acids. Trimming pared 2 bases from V and 0 bases from J, leaving 11 bases between. The CDR3 sequence: CASSLRGIYSYEQYF. The CDR3 DNA is TGTGCCAGCAGTTTACGGGGGATCTACTCCTACGAGCAGTACTTC.

This rearrangement joins TRBV9 to TRBJ2-1; tentative D call: TRBD2 (6 bases). The CDR3 length is 15 residues. CDR1 is SGDLS and CDR2 is YYNGEE in the germline V gene. V lost 3 bases and J lost 3, with 13 bases in between. The CDR3 here is CASSAPASDYNEQFF. CDR3 DNA: TGTGCCAGCAGCGCCCCCGCTAGCGACTACAATGAGCAGTTCTTC.

The V and J genes are TRBV27 and TRBJ2-3; the match to TRBD1 covers 8 bases. V dropped 4 bases and J dropped 4; count of bases not matched to a gene: 10. Germline CDR1 and CDR2: MNHEY and SMNVEV (reference sequence). The CDR3 contains 16 residues. The CDR3 nucleotides are TGTGCCAGCAGTTCACTACAGGGGGGAGTGGCAGATACGCAGTATTTT. Translation gives CASSSLQGGVADTQYF.

The rearrangement links TRBV30 to TRBJ1-1; D may be TRBD1 (6 bases). V lost 0 bases and J lost 5, with 10 bases in between. Looked up from germline, CDR1 is GTSNPN and CDR2 is SVGIG (reference sequence). CDR3 length: 13 amino acids. The chain's CDR3 is CAWSVGGGTEAFF. The DNA of the CDR3 is TGTGCCTGGAGTGTAGGGGGGGGGACTGAAGCTTTCTTT.

The rearrangement links TRBV19 to TRBJ2-1; the match to TRBD2 covers 11 bases. The V segment lost 1 base and the J segment 10 bases; nucleotides outside the gene matches: 9. The CDR3 runs 16 residues. The germline V gene encodes CDR1 LNHDA and CDR2 SQIVND (reference sequence). This chain's CDR3 is CASSIVVAGGPEEQFF. CDR3 sequence (DNA): TGTGCCAGTAGTATAGTCGTAGCGGGAGGGCCAGAGGAGCAGTTCTTC.

The chain employs TRBV27 and TRBJ2-7; 8 positions agree with TRBD1. CDR3 length: 14 residues. The V gene's germline CDR1 is MNHEY and CDR2 SMNVEV (reference sequence). J gave up 6 bases and V 6 bases, and 10 bases lay outside the gene matches. CDR3: CASRGGQGAGEQYF. CDR3 bases: TGTGCCAGCAGAGGGGGGCAGGGGGCGGGCGAGCAGTACTTC.

V usage is TRBV28 and J usage is TRBJ2-2; D is perhaps TRBD2 (6 bases). The CDR3 runs to 12 residues. Per the germline V gene, CDR1 is MDHEN and CDR2 is SYDVKM. Deletions cut 5 bases from V and 6 bases from J, with 7 bases between. CDR3 nucleotides: TGTGCCAGCAGTCCGGGGGCCGGGGAGCTGTTTTTT. This codes for CASSPGAGELFF. Together with reference TRBV28 and TRBJ2-2, the CDR3 gives the full variable domain: DVKVTQSSRYLVKRTGEKVFLECVQDMDHENMFWYRQDPGLGLRLIYFSYDVKMKEKGDIPEGYSVSREKKERFSLILESASTNQTSMYLCASSPGAGELFFGEGSRLTVL.

This clone was seen only once. The chain joins TRBV4-2 to TRBJ2-1; the match to TRBD2 covers 14 bases. The CDR3 is 16 residues long. The V gene's germline CDR1 is LGHNA and CDR2 YNFKEQ. The J segment lost 7 bases and the V segment lost 0 bases, leaving 2 bases of the junction unmatched. The CDR3 spells CASSQEGTSGSNEQFF. CDR3 nucleotide sequence: TGTGCCAGCAGCCAAGAGGGGACTAGCGGGAGTAATGAGCAGTTCTTC.

This clone was seen a handful of times. The rearrangement links TRBV19 to TRBJ2-1, with a weak D call TRBD1 (5 bases). Trimming pared 5 bases from V and 2 bases from J, leaving 13 bases between. CDR3 length: 15 residues. Germline-derived CDR1 and CDR2 are LNHDA and SQIVND (reference sequence). CDR3 protein: CASSVDSPPYNEQFF. Here the CDR3 DNA reads TGTGCCAGTAGTGTCGACAGCCCCCCCTACAATGAGCAGTTCTTC.

The rearrangement uses TRBV7-9 and TRBJ2-1, with D perhaps TRBD2 (5 bases). The CDR3 is 13 amino acids. The germline CDR1 and CDR2 sequences are SEHNR and FQNEAQ (reference sequence). Trimming stripped 4 bases from V and 7 bases from J, with 11 bases between. CDR3 protein: CASSWLPGNEQFF. CDR3 nucleotide sequence: TGTGCCAGCAGCTGGCTTCCGGGAAATGAGCAGTTCTTC. The full variable domain, completed using reference TRBV7-9 and TRBJ2-1, is DTGVSQNPRHKITKRGQNVTFRCDPISEHNRLYWYRQTLGQGPEFLTYFQNEAQLEKSRLLSDRFSAERPKGSFSTLEIQRTEQGDSAMYLCASSWLPGNEQFFGPGTRLTVL.

The chain is built from TRBV7-9 and TRBJ1-5, with 9 bases fitting TRBD1. Looked up from germline, CDR1 is SEHNR and CDR2 is FQNEAQ (reference sequence). This CDR3 has 16 residues. V lost 4 bases, J lost 5 bases, and 9 bases stayed unmatched. This chain's CDR3 is CASSSGDRDVDQPQHF. For the CDR3, the DNA is TGTGCCAGCAGCTCAGGGGACAGGGATGTCGATCAGCCCCAGCATTTT.

V is TRBV5-1 and J is TRBJ2-7; D is perhaps TRBD1 (6 bases). Germline loops: CDR1 SGHRS, CDR2 YFSETQ. The CDR3 runs 13 residues. Trimming took 5 bases from V and 5 from J, leaving 14 bases between them. In nucleotides, the CDR3 is TGCGCCAGCAGACAGGGAGTCGGCGACGAGCAGTACTTC. It specifies CASRQGVGDEQYF.

J is TRBJ2-1 and V is TRBV27; D is possibly TRBD2 (5 bases). Trimming took off 6 bases at V and 8 bases at J, with 17 bases between the two ends. Germline assignment: CDR1 MNHEY and CDR2 SMNVEV (reference sequence). The CDR3 loop spans 14 amino acids. The CDR3 loop reads CASRIAGLIDEQFF. CDR3 sequence (DNA): TGTGCCAGCAGGATCGCGGGCTTAATCGATGAGCAGTTCTTC.

This chain uses TRBV5-1 with TRBJ2-1; TRBD2 agrees at 11 bases. CDR1 and CDR2 (germline): SGHRS, YFSETQ. V shed 5 bases and J 8 bases; nucleotides not matched to a gene: 9. CDR3 size: 15 residues. CDR3 bases: TGCGCCAGCAGGTCAGGGCTAGCGGGAGGCGATGAGCAGTTCTTC. It encodes CASRSGLAGGDEQFF.

CDR3 region: CASSLLPTGFDGYTF. CDR3 DNA: TGTGCCAGCAGTTTATTGCCGACAGGGTTTGATGGCTACACCTTC. The chain carries TRBV27 and TRBJ1-2, with 7 nucleotides matching TRBD1. V trimming: 1 base; J trimming: 6 bases; junction bases outside the gene matches: 8. The V gene's germline CDR1 is MNHEY and CDR2 SMNVEV (reference sequence). There are 15 residues in the CDR3.